Listed here are 27 T cell receptor beta chains from one sample, sequenced in a study of identical twins. TCRdb independently ran MiXCR on the 5' RACE reads; one entry per CDR3 protein. There are 550,000 to 700,000 distinct CDR3 sequences in the sample; 9.5% to 10% occur only once, and around 3.2% lies in the top ten. These data were also reused for a study on yellow fever vaccine responses in identical twins.

The specimen sequenced was PBMCs. The receptors here all came from a woman between 18 and 29 years old in good health.

This clonotype was seen at least ten times. The chain recombines TRBV12-3 or TRBV12-4 with TRBJ1-1; 7 bases fit TRBD1. Trimming took 3 bases from V and 6 from J; bases not matched to a gene: 10. The CDR3 is 15 amino acids. CDR3 amino acids: CASSLFQGGIPEAFF. The CDR3 DNA reads TGTGCCAGCAGTTTGTTCCAGGGGGGAATCCCTGAAGCTTTCTTT.

The chain combines TRBV5-6 with TRBJ2-2; D gene ambiguous. The CDR3 runs 13 residues. Trimming took 4 bases from V and 5 from J, leaving 9 bases between them. Germline V gene sequence: CDR1 SGHDT, CDR2 YYEEEE. CDR3 sequence (DNA): TGTGCCAGCAGCCCCGCTCCTACCGGGGAGCTGTTTTTT. Translated, it gives CASSPAPTGELFF. Full variable domain (missing parts from reference TRBV5-6 and TRBJ2-2): DAGVTQSPTHLIKTRGQQVTLRCSPKSGHDTVSWYQQALGQGPQFIFQYYEEEERQRGNFPDRFSGHQFPNYSSELNVNALLLGDSALYLCASSPAPTGELFFGEGSRLTVL.

CDR3 bases: TGTGCCAGCAGCTTGCTGAGTCCGGGACTAGCGGGCCCCGAGCAGTACTTC. The encoded protein is CASSLLSPGLAGPEQYF. This chain links TRBV5-6 with TRBJ2-7, with 12 bases fitting TRBD2. CDR1 is SGHDT, CDR2 YYEEEE, per germline. The trim removed 1 base at V and 6 bases at J, leaving 11 bases unmatched. This CDR3 contains 17 residues.

The chain couples TRBV18 to TRBJ2-1; TRBD2 is a possible D gene (7 bases). V was pared by 2 bases and J by 6 bases, with 11 bases between. Germline CDR1 KGHSH, CDR2 LQKENI. The CDR3 loop spans 14 amino acids. The CDR3 sequence is CASSPSGGFNEQFF. The CDR3 region has the DNA TGTGCCAGCTCACCATCGGGGGGCTTCAATGAGCAGTTCTTC.

V gene TRBV6-5 combines with J gene TRBJ2-1, with a weak D call TRBD2 (5 bases). Germline assignment: CDR1 MNHEY and CDR2 SVGAGI. V lost 6 bases and J lost 12, with 12 bases in between. The CDR3 is 11 amino acids. CDR3 residues: CASRTPSGQFF. In DNA form, the CDR3 reads TGTGCCAGCAGAACCCCCAGCGGGCAGTTCTTC.

This clonotype was found a few times. This chain links TRBV20-1 with TRBJ2-5; TRBD2 is a possible D gene (5 bases). The CDR3 is 15 amino acids. CDR1 is DFQATT and CDR2 is SNEGSKA in the germline V gene (reference sequence). V was trimmed by 2 bases and J by 3 bases, leaving 16 bases between them. Here the CDR3 reads CSARFWADWEETQYF. DNA for the CDR3: TGCAGTGCTAGATTTTGGGCGGACTGGGAAGAGACCCAGTACTTC.

The chain links TRBV27 to TRBJ2-2; perhaps TRBD2 as D (7 bases). Germline V gene data show CDR1 as MNHEY and CDR2 as SMNVEV (reference sequence). This CDR3 is built from 15 residues. The V gene lost 7 bases and the J gene lost 4 bases, with 16 bases spanning the gap. The CDR3 DNA reads TGTGCCAGCACCCCTGTGGGGGGGCCCACCGGGGAGCTGTTTTTT. The encoded protein is CASTPVGGPTGELFF.

V is TRBV4-3 and J is TRBJ2-3; TRBD2 might be the D (6 bases). Trimming took off 9 bases at V and 2 bases at J, with 15 bases between the two ends. This CDR3 is built from 14 residues. Germline lookup yields CDR1 LGHNA and CDR2 YSLEER. In nucleotides, the CDR3 is TGCGCCAGTAGTAGCGGACCTTACACAGATACGCAGTATTTT. Protein: CASSSGPYTDTQYF.

The V and J genes are TRBV29-1 and TRBJ2-1, with D unclear. This CDR3 is built from 11 residues. The germline V gene has CDR1 SQVTM and CDR2 ANQGSEA. V was shortened by 5 bases and J by 8 bases, with 10 bases between the two germline ends. Written as DNA, the CDR3 is TGCAGCGTTATGCCGGGCGATGAGCAGTTCTTC. Encoded protein: CSVMPGDEQFF.

This clonotype was counted only a few times. This rearrangement joins TRBV5-1 to TRBJ2-7; possibly TRBD2 for D (6 bases). Germline loops: CDR1 SGHRS, CDR2 YFSETQ. The CDR3 has 15 residues. Trimming stripped 2 bases from V and 4 bases from J, with 16 bases between. CDR3 DNA: TGCGCCAGCAGCTTTGGTCAGGCCCTAGCGTACGAGCAGTACTTC. Translation gives CASSFGQALAYEQYF.

This clonotype was recorded at least ten times. The rearrangement uses TRBV4-1 and TRBJ2-1; 8 nucleotides align to TRBD1. Per the germline V gene, CDR1 is MGHRA and CDR2 is YSYEKL. Trimming removed 2 bases from V and 6 bases from J; junction bases left unmatched: 12. This CDR3 is 17 amino acids long. CDR3 coding DNA: TGCGCCAGCAGCCAATCTCTGGCGGACAGGGTCTTCAATGAGCAGTTCTTC. This encodes CASSQSLADRVFNEQFF.

This clonotype was seen a handful of times. The gene calls are TRBV7-2 and TRBJ2-5, with a possible D match to TRBD2 (6 bases). Trimming removed 5 bases at V and 5 bases at J, with 12 bases between. The CDR3 covers 13 residues. Germline CDR1 and CDR2: SGHTA and FQGNSA. The CDR3 is CASSHGTGETQYF. CDR3 in DNA: TGTGCCAGCAGCCATGGGACTGGGGAGACCCAGTACTTC.

The rearrangement uses TRBV6-5 and TRBJ2-7, with D perhaps given as TRBD1 or TRBD2 (5 bases each). The CDR3 consists of 16 residues. The germline V gene has CDR1 MNHEY and CDR2 SVGAGI. V was pared by 2 bases and J by 0 bases, with 14 bases between. The CDR3 sequence: CASSYGGARSSYEQYF. The DNA for the CDR3 is TGTGCCAGCAGTTACGGGGGAGCCCGAAGCTCCTACGAGCAGTACTTC.

This clonotype was picked up a small number of times. V is TRBV4-3 and J is TRBJ2-3; tentatively, D is TRBD1 or TRBD2 (5 bases each). Trimming cost V 0 bases and J 8 bases, with 18 bases left between them. CDR1 LGHNA and CDR2 YSLEER come from the germline V gene. There are 16 residues in the CDR3. CDR3 coding DNA: TGCGCCAGCAGCCAAGATCGGGACCCGGGTTCTGGTACGCAGTATTTT. As protein: CASSQDRDPGSGTQYF.

This clonotype was seen a handful of times. Written as DNA, the CDR3 is TGCGCCAGCAGCTTGGACCAGCTTCAGGGGGCCTATGGCTACACCTTC. It codes for CASSLDQLQGAYGYTF. The V and J genes are TRBV5-1 and TRBJ1-2; 8 bases fit TRBD1. Germline V gene data show CDR1 as SGHRS and CDR2 as YFSETQ. The CDR3 is 16 residues long. Trimming took 0 bases from V and 4 from J; bases not matched to a gene: 8.

The chain links TRBV12-3 or TRBV12-4 to TRBJ1-1, with D hard to call. V gave up 6 bases and J gave up 1 base, with 9 bases separating them. CDR3 size: 13 residues. The DNA of the CDR3 is TGTGCCAGCAGCCGCGACCAGAACACTGAAGCTTTCTTT. It yields the protein CASSRDQNTEAFF.

This clonotype was counted between two and nine times. The CDR3 sequence: CASSKRAGKICVSYEQYF. CDR3 DNA: TGTGCCAGCAGCAAACGTGCAGGGAAGATTTGTGTGTCCTACGAGCAGTACTTC. The J gene is TRBJ2-7, the V gene TRBV21-1; TRBD1, the table's D call, was not compared with the DNA. TRBV21-1 is a documented pseudogene. The CDR3 loop spans 18 amino acids.

J is TRBJ2-5 and V is TRBV11-1; 8 bases are shared with TRBD2. CDR1 is SGHAT, CDR2 FQDESV, per germline (reference sequence). After removal of 5 bases from V and 1 base from J, the junction contained 15 bases not matched to a gene. CDR3 size: 18 residues. Written as DNA, the CDR3 is TGTGCCAGCAGCCCACTGAGCCAGCGGGGGCCCCTCCAAGAGACCCAGTACTTC. Its protein product is CASSPLSQRGPLQETQYF.

In its sample, this clonotype was seen many times. This rearrangement joins TRBV12-3 or TRBV12-4 to TRBJ2-1; 7 nucleotides align to TRBD2. Trimming cost V 6 bases and J 10 bases; bases outside gene matches: 6. CDR3 size: 12 residues. CDR3 sequence reads: CASRRLAGEQFF. Here the CDR3 DNA reads TGTGCCAGCAGGAGACTAGCTGGGGAGCAGTTCTTC.

V and J are TRBV7-9 and TRBJ2-7, with 9 nucleotides matching TRBD2. Trimming cost V 1 base and J 6 bases; bases outside gene matches: 10. CDR3 size: 16 residues. Germline V CDR1 and CDR2: SEHNR, FQNEAQ (reference sequence). CDR3 nucleotides: TGTGCCAGCAGCTTAGTCGGCGGCGGGGGGGTTGGCGAGCAGTACTTC. As protein: CASSLVGGGGVGEQYF. The full variable domain, in which reference TRBV7-9 and TRBJ2-7 provide the parts outside the CDR3, is DTGVSQNPRHKITKRGQNVTFRCDPISEHNRLYWYRQTLGQGPEFLTYFQNEAQLEKSRLLSDRFSAERPKGSFSTLEIQRTEQGDSAMYLCASSLVGGGGVGEQYFGPGTRLTVT.

This clonotype was seen many times. The chain employs TRBV10-3 and TRBJ2-7, with 7 bases lining up with TRBD2. CDR3 length equals 15 residues. CDR1 and CDR2 from the germline V gene are ENHRY and SYGVKD. J gave up 1 base and V 2 bases, and 5 bases lay outside the gene matches. Written as DNA, the CDR3 is TGTGCCATCAGTGAGGGGAGGGACGGTTCCTACGAGCAGTACTTC. Encoded protein: CAISEGRDGSYEQYF.

This clonotype appeared many times. The V call is TRBV20-1, the J call TRBJ1-2; 7 positions match TRBD1. Germline V gene data show CDR1 as DFQATT and CDR2 as SNEGSKA (reference sequence). With 0 bases clipped from V and 0 bases from J, the junction kept 7 bases outside the gene matches. The CDR3 runs to 16 residues. CDR3 DNA sequence: TGCAGTGCTAGAGATAGGACAGGTCGCCCTAACTATGGCTACACCTTC. Translated: CSARDRTGRPNYGYTF.

This clonotype showed up many times. The V gene is TRBV6-2 or TRBV6-3, the J gene TRBJ2-1; 7 nucleotides match TRBD1. Germline V gives CDR1 MNHEY, CDR2 SVGEGT. V was pared by 4 bases and J by 1 base, with 4 bases of the junction left unmatched. The CDR3 has 15 amino acids. The CDR3 bases are TGTGCCAGCAGTTTATACAGGGGATCCTACAATGAGCAGTTCTTC. This gives the protein CASSLYRGSYNEQFF.

As to this clonotype: An end of the junction differs from the germline gene, which may be a read error. The chain has TRBV7-8 and TRBJ2-1; D uncertain. Germline CDR1 SGHVS, CDR2 FQNEAQ. The CDR3 extends over 17 amino acids. CDR3 amino acids: CGSSPRLLSVAYNEQFF. The CDR3 coding sequence is TGTGGCAGCAGCCCCAGATTACTTTCGGTCGCTTACAATGAGCAGTTCTTC.

The sample holds a few counts of this clonotype. The rearrangement links TRBV29-1 to TRBJ2-7, with TRBD1 identical over 9 bases. V shed 6 bases, J shed 2 bases, and the junction held 11 bases outside the gene matches. There are 15 residues in the CDR3. The germline V gene encodes CDR1 SQVTM and CDR2 ANQGSEA. In nucleotides, the CDR3 is TGCAGCGTCGCGCCGTCCGGGACAGGGACCTACGAGCAGTACTTC. Translated: CSVAPSGTGTYEQYF.

This sequence joins TRBV7-9 and TRBJ2-1, with D hard to call. Trimming shortened V by 2 bases and J by 9 bases, and 8 bases separated the two germline ends. This CDR3 has 12 residues. Germline V gene sequence: CDR1 SEHNR, CDR2 FQNEAQ (reference sequence). In DNA form, the CDR3 reads TGTGCCAGCAGCTTACCGAGGAGTGAGCAGTTCTTC. It translates to CASSLPRSEQFF. The whole variable domain, remainder taken from reference TRBV7-9 and TRBJ2-1, is DTGVSQNPRHKITKRGQNVTFRCDPISEHNRLYWYRQTLGQGPEFLTYFQNEAQLEKSRLLSDRFSAERPKGSFSTLEIQRTEQGDSAMYLCASSLPRSEQFFGPGTRLTVL.

This clonotype was found a few times. The chain is built from TRBV2 and TRBJ2-7; 7 bases agree with TRBD1. The germline V gene encodes CDR1 SNHLY and CDR2 FYNNEI. The length of the CDR3 is 15 residues. Unmatched junction bases numbered 6, after V lost 4 bases and J lost 0 bases. The chain's CDR3 is CASSATGQFSYEQYF. The CDR3 region has the DNA TGTGCCAGCAGTGCCACGGGACAGTTCTCCTACGAGCAGTACTTC.